This TCR beta chain was recorded in a study of blood T cells in healthy people across ages. Then a second PCR, running roughly 7 to 11 cycles, was carried out with a sample-barcoded 5' primer and a J-beta primer mix. TCRdb recomputed calls from the 5' RACE reads with MiXCR, one row per CDR3 protein. The sample holds more than 650,000 distinct CDR3 sequences, 22% seen once. Germline V lookup: CDR1 DFQATT, CDR2 SNEGSKA (reference sequence). The CDR3 consists of 14 residues. The germline V and J ends were trimmed by 6 bases and 4 bases, with 18 bases remaining between them. This rearrangement joins TRBV20-1 to TRBJ2-5; D gene unclear. The specimen was blood. The clonotype comes from a man aged 70 or older in good health. Here the CDR3 DNA reads TGCAGTGCGCCTAGAGGATCGGCCTCAGAGACCCAGTACTTC. Residues: CSAPRGSASETQYF.